Sequencing of this TCR beta chain was carried out in a study of T-cell memory formation after mild COVID-19. General study points: The CD4+ clones that contracted clustered mainly within CM and EM, and the CD8+ clones concentrated in EMRA. Several responding clones turned up in pre-infection memory, indicating that cross-reactive memory may have taken part. Researchers could not confirm that second-wave clones peaking on day 37 targeted SARS-CoV-2.

Via MiXCR, TCRdb re-called the 5' RACE reads, giving one row per CDR3 protein. The sample carries 200,000 to 300,000 distinct CDR3 sequences, 16% recorded once. Points on this clonotype: The antigen is not known.

Germline V gene data show CDR1 as SGHKS and CDR2 as YYEKEE (reference sequence). Trimming stripped 4 bases from V and 0 bases from J, with 12 bases between. The CDR3 runs 15 residues. Sequenced input: PBMCs or a T cell subset sorted from them (not recorded which). The V and J genes are TRBV5-5 and TRBJ2-3; D remains unclear. This TCR was recovered from a young man who had mild COVID-19 (a few samples of this study predate the infection). Cell type and time point are not known. CDR3: CASSPDVPSTDTQYF. CDR3 coding DNA: TGTGCCAGCAGCCCCGACGTTCCTAGCACAGATACGCAGTATTTT.